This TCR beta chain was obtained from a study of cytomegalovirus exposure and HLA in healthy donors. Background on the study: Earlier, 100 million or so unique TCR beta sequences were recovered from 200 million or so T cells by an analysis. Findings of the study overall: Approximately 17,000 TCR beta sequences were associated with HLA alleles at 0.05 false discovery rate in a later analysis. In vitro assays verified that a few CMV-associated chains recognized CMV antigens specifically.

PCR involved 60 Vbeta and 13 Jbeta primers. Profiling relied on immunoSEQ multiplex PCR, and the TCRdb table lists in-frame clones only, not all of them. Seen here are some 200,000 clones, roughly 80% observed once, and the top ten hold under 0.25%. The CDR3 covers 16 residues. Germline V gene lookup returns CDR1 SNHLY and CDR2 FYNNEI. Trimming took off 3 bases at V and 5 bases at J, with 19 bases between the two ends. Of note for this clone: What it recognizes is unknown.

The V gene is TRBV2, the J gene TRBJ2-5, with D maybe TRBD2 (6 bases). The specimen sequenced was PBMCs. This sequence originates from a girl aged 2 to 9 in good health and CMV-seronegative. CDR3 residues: CASSDGWASDSETQYF. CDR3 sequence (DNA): TGTGCCAGCAGTGATGGATGGGCTAGCGACAGTGAGACCCAGTACTTC.